This entry lists 3 T cell receptor beta chains sequenced from one sample in a study of technical replicates of blood from a few donors. Assay: immunoSEQ multiplex PCR; the TCRdb copy retains only in-frame clones and omits some. Of more than 75,000 clones detected, about 94% appear once; the ten largest clones hold around 0.37%. The sequenced material came from T cells isolated from PBMCs. The receptors here all came from a human donor in good health.

CDR3 DNA: TGTGCCAGCAGCTTTAAGCTGGAGACCCAGTACTTC. Translation: CASSFKLETQYF. The chain carries TRBV5-4 and TRBJ2-5; D remains unclear. The germline gives CDR1 SGHNT, CDR2 YYREEE (reference sequence). The V end was cut by 2 bases, the J end by 5 bases, with 7 bases between. This CDR3 spans 12 amino acids.

In DNA form, the CDR3 reads TGTGCCAGCAGCTTTCAGCGGGATATCACAGATACGCAGTATTTT. Its translation is CASSFQRDITDTQYF. The rearrangement links TRBV7-9 to TRBJ2-3; 7 positions agree with TRBD2. This CDR3 has 15 residues. CDR1 and CDR2 (germline): SEHNR, FQNEAQ (reference sequence). V shed 3 bases, J shed 2 bases, and the junction held 5 bases outside the gene matches.

The rearrangement uses TRBV7-9 and TRBJ2-3, with a weak D call TRBD2 (7 bases). The V end was cut by 5 bases, the J end by 4 bases, with 16 bases between. The CDR3 covers 15 residues. Germline CDR1 reads SEHNR; CDR2 reads FQNEAQ (reference sequence). The CDR3 DNA reads TGTGCCAGCAGCGGGGGCGGGGGCCTCGCAGATACGCAGTATTTT. It encodes CASSGGGGLADTQYF.